This TCR beta chain is from a study of T cell changes during pregnancy in multiple sclerosis (dated by TCRdb to about 2019). Broadly, across the study: The study looked at changes in the T cell repertoire across pregnancy in women with multiple sclerosis.

To note about this clone: No antigen is known for it. At one boundary the junction diverges from the germline segment, which might be a read error.

Library construction relied on the immunoSEQ multiplex PCR assay. TCRdb mirrors the immuneACCESS table, restricted to in-frame sequences. Some clones are absent from its copies; in checked studies, under half trace to an unresolved V gene, and the reason for the others is unknown. The sample yields about 31,000 clones; around nine tenths were counted once. The top ten hold approximately 6.6% of the sample. CDR1 and CDR2, looked up from the germline V gene (reference sequence), are SSHAT and FNYEAQ. The CDR3 runs 17 residues from the cysteine to the phenylalanine. Only the CDR3 portion is preserved as DNA: 51 bases, with reading frame beginning at the first base.

The sequence is built from TRBV7-7 and TRBJ2-5, with TRBD2 tentatively as D gene (6 bases match). This specimen consisted of CD8+ T cells from peripheral blood mononuclear cells, obtained in the second trimester of pregnancy. This TCR derives from a female donor with multiple sclerosis, enrolled in a pregnancy study. CDR3 protein: CASSRLFPGLVKETQYF. The DNA sequence is TGTGCTAGCAGCCGATTATTTCCGGGACTCGTAAAAGAGACCCAGTACTTC.